This paragraph covers one TCR beta chain sequence. Its target antigen remains unknown. No much larger clone exists at a distance of one base, and base qualities are not known. Library prep was done by the immunoSEQ multiplex PCR assay. TCRdb's version of the immuneACCESS table is confined to in-frame rearrangements and falls short of the full clone set. An unresolved V gene accounts for under half of the shortfall where checked; the remainder is of unknown origin. The sample profile shows around 62,000 clones; approximately 90% of them were found once. The top ten constitute about 2.7% of the sample. These data come from a study of T cell changes during pregnancy in multiple sclerosis (dated by TCRdb to about 2019). Study-wide context: The study examined how the T cell repertoire changed over the course of pregnancy in women with multiple sclerosis.

The CDR3 starts with the cysteine, ends with the phenylalanine, and has 18 residues. This entry keeps only the CDR3 DNA: 54 bases, framed from base 1. Relative to germline, V is 0 bases shorter and J is 1 base shorter, with 16 bases between their ends. The germline V gene supplies CDR1 LGHNA and CDR2 YNFKEQ. Sequenced here: peripheral blood, sampled in the first trimester of pregnancy. This sequence was found in a female donor with multiple sclerosis, enrolled in a pregnancy study. The rearrangement joined TRBV4-2 to TRBJ2-1, and possibly TRBD2, on 6 matching bases. In nucleotides, the sequence is TGTGCCAGCAGCCAAGAATGGTCCTTCGGGGGATCCTACAATGAGCAGTTCTTC. Its translation is CASSQEWSFGGSYNEQFF.